The following is a T cell receptor (beta chain) sequence with its context. Mismatch with germline at one junction end may stem from a read error. A constant-region primer primed TCR beta cDNA synthesis from 500 to 550 ng of total RNA. Three rounds of nested multiplex PCR with slightly modified ARM-PCR produced TCR beta libraries. TCRdb reanalysed the multiplex PCR reads using MiXCR and keeps one entry per CDR3 protein. Of around 40,000 distinct CDR3 sequences in the sample, approximately 70% are singletons; the top ten hold roughly 19%. The sample belongs to a study of tumor-infiltrating lymphocytes in primary liver carcinoma. Study-wide background: Productive TCRbeta read yields ran from roughly 3.6 to 7.1 million per sample and were similar between tissues.

Investigators took RNA and DNA out together from about 19-30 mg of unsorted bulk tissue. Every single tumor sample held over 90% viable tumor cells. This clonotype was sampled from a man in his forties with primary liver carcinoma and hepatitis B virus infection. The specimen sequenced was liver tumor tissue from sampling region 2. Subset here: tumor region T2, inferior pole.

CDR3 sequence: CSVMVGGGQESQYF. CDR3 in DNA: TGCAGCGTTATGGTGGGTGGGGGGCAAGAGAGCCAGTACTTC. This chain links TRBV29-1 with TRBJ2-5; either TRBD1 or TRBD2 may fit D (6 bases each). Germline V gene data show CDR1 as SQVTM and CDR2 as ANQGSEA. This CDR3 is 14 amino acids long.